One and the same sample provided the 20 T cell receptor beta chains below, sequenced in a study of cytomegalovirus exposure and HLA in healthy donors. PCR was performed using 60 Vbeta and 13 Jbeta primers. Assay used: immunoSEQ multiplex PCR; TCRdb lists only in-frame clones, some missing. The sample has some 200,000 clones, roughly 78% seen once. Sequenced material: PBMCs. The source of these receptors is a girl aged 5-17 years in good health and CMV-seropositive.

V is TRBV5-4 and J is TRBJ2-3; TRBD2 aligns across 12 bases. This CDR3 spans 19 amino acids. Germline CDR1 and CDR2: SGHNT and YYREEE (reference sequence). After removal of 3 bases from V and 0 bases from J, the junction contained 11 bases not matched to a gene. CDR3 nucleotide sequence: TGTGCCAGCAGCTCCTGGAGACTAGCGGGGGATTCTAGCACAGATACGCAGTATTTT. It is translated as CASSSWRLAGDSSTDTQYF.

The chain combines TRBV6-5 with TRBJ2-5; TRBD1 might be the D (6 bases). The V gene lost 5 bases and the J gene lost 5 bases, with 18 bases spanning the gap. In germline, CDR1 is MNHEY, CDR2 SVGAGI. The CDR3 runs 15 residues. DNA for the CDR3: TGTGCCAGCAGTACTGGTCGGGCAGGGGAGGAGACCCAGTACTTC. It codes for CASSTGRAGEETQYF.

This chain links TRBV7-2 with TRBJ2-5; 14 bases fit TRBD2. Germline V gene sequence: CDR1 SGHTA, CDR2 FQGNSA. The CDR3 is made up of 15 amino acids. The V gene end was trimmed by 10 bases and the J gene end by 3 bases; junction bases not matched to a gene: 7. CDR3 in amino acids: CATTSGGAVEETQYF. The CDR3 nucleotides are TGTGCCACGACTAGCGGGGGGGCCGTGGAAGAGACCCAGTACTTC.

This chain connects TRBV2 to TRBJ1-4, with D perhaps TRBD1 (5 bases). V was cut by 4 bases and J by 6 bases, with 12 bases left in between. The germline CDR1 and CDR2 sequences are SNHLY and FYNNEI. There are 14 residues in the CDR3. Written as DNA, the CDR3 is TGTGCCAGCAGTGGGGAGGGGATTTATGAAAAACTGTTTTTT. It is translated as CASSGEGIYEKLFF.

There are a few counts of this clone. CDR3 nucleotide sequence: TGTGCCAGCAGCGTAGAAGCGGGGAGGGATACGCAGTATTTT. Residues: CASSVEAGRDTQYF. The rearrangement links TRBV9 to TRBJ2-3; 7 bases agree with TRBD2. This CDR3 has 14 amino acids. The V gene's germline CDR1 is SGDLS and CDR2 YYNGEE. Trimming cost V 0 bases and J 6 bases; bases outside gene matches: 4.

The rearrangement uses TRBV4-3 and TRBJ1-1; the D gene is possibly TRBD1 (5 bases). This CDR3 is built from 13 residues. The V and J ends lost 4 bases and 6 bases respectively, with 12 bases between them. Germline values: CDR1 LGHNA, CDR2 YSLEER. The CDR3 loop is CASSPQGGAEAFF. The DNA of the CDR3 is TGCGCCAGCAGCCCTCAGGGCGGGGCTGAAGCTTTCTTT.

V gene TRBV5-1 combines with J gene TRBJ1-1; D is undetermined. Deletions cut 4 bases from V and 0 bases from J, with 10 bases between. The CDR3 loop spans 14 amino acids. Germline V CDR1 and CDR2: SGHRS, YFSETQ. CDR3 region: CASSIDIVNTEAFF. The DNA of the CDR3 is TGCGCCAGCAGCATTGACATAGTGAACACTGAAGCTTTCTTT.

The chain combines TRBV5-4 with TRBJ2-7, with D possibly matching TRBD1 (5 bases). Trimming cost V 5 bases and J 3 bases, with 12 bases left between them. The CDR3 sequence is 13 residues long. The germline V gene encodes CDR1 SGHNT and CDR2 YYREEE (reference sequence). The CDR3 DNA reads TGTGCCAGCAGACCTGACAGTCTCTACGAGCAGTACTTC. Its protein product is CASRPDSLYEQYF. The complete variable domain, with remaining parts taken from reference TRBV5-4 and TRBJ2-7, reads ETGVTQSPTHLIKTRGQQVTLRCSSQSGHNTVSWYQQALGQGPQFIFQYYREEENGRGNFPPRFSGLQFPNYSSELNVNALELDDSALYLCASRPDSLYEQYFGPGTRLTVT.

The chain has TRBV10-3 and TRBJ1-2; 9 bases are a match to TRBD1. CDR3 size: 15 residues. With 4 bases clipped from V and 4 bases from J, the junction kept 7 bases outside the gene matches. Germline V gene data show CDR1 as ENHRY and CDR2 as SYGVKD. CDR3: CAISAWTGEAYGYTF. As DNA, the CDR3 is TGTGCCATCAGTGCTTGGACAGGGGAGGCCTATGGCTACACCTTC.

This chain links TRBV7-9 with TRBJ2-7; 8 bases are shared with TRBD1. This CDR3 has 17 amino acids. The germline V gene encodes CDR1 SEHNR and CDR2 FQNEAQ (reference sequence). V was clipped by 0 bases and J by 3 bases; unmatched bases: 10. The CDR3 nucleotides are TGTGCCAGCAGCTTAGCGATGGTACAGGGGGTCTACTACGAGCAGTACTTC. Translated, it gives CASSLAMVQGVYYEQYF.

The chain uses TRBV10-3 and TRBJ1-2, with D uncertain. Between the trimmed V and J ends, which lost 7 bases and 1 base, there was a span of 10 bases. The CDR3 length is 13 residues. Per germline, CDR1 ENHRY and CDR2 SYGVKD. The CDR3 sequence: CAINSGVNYGYTF. CDR3 nucleotides: TGTGCCATCAATAGCGGGGTTAACTATGGCTACACCTTC.

This chain uses TRBV7-2 with TRBJ2-7; TRBD2 matches at 7 bases. J was trimmed by 0 bases and V by 4 bases; bases with no gene match: 6. Germline V gene data show CDR1 as SGHTA and CDR2 as FQGNSA. The CDR3 contains 15 residues. The CDR3 loop reads CASSSSGDSSYEQYF. CDR3 coding DNA: TGTGCCAGCAGCTCCAGCGGGGATAGCTCCTACGAGCAGTACTTC.

The chain joins TRBV15 to TRBJ2-5; tentatively, D is TRBD2 (5 bases). With 3 bases removed from V and 4 bases from J, the gap between germline ends came to 15 bases. Germline V gene data show CDR1 as LNHNV and CDR2 as YYDKDF (reference sequence). The CDR3 has 15 amino acids. The CDR3 DNA reads TGTGCCACCAGCAGCAGCCCAAGCGGAGGAGAGACCCAGTACTTC. Translation: CATSSSPSGGETQYF.

The chain carries TRBV5-8 and TRBJ2-3, with TRBD2 matching 15 bases. Germline V gives CDR1 SGHTS, CDR2 YDEGEE. The trim removed 4 bases at V and 2 bases at J, leaving 5 bases unmatched. The CDR3 has 17 amino acids. In DNA, the CDR3 is TGTGCCAGCAGCGTTGGGACTAGCGGGGGGTCCACAGATACGCAGTATTTT. Its translation is CASSVGTSGGSTDTQYF.

The chain carries TRBV19 and TRBJ2-1, with D hard to call. Germline V lookup: CDR1 LNHDA, CDR2 SQIVND (reference sequence). V was pared by 5 bases and J by 7 bases, with 9 bases between. The CDR3 has 12 amino acids. The CDR3 nucleotides read TGTGCCAGTAGTTTTCCTAGGAATGAGCAGTTCTTC. Its protein product is CASSFPRNEQFF.

This chain connects TRBV4-1 to TRBJ2-7; possible D gene TRBD2, 6 bases. The CDR3 covers 14 residues. Germline V gene lookup returns CDR1 MGHRA and CDR2 YSYEKL. With 6 bases removed from V and 2 bases from J, the gap between germline ends came to 14 bases. The CDR3: CASSPTWEAYEQYF. CDR3 nucleotides: TGCGCCAGCAGTCCCACATGGGAGGCCTACGAGCAGTACTTC.

The gene calls are TRBV6-5 and TRBJ1-5; TRBD1 matches at 7 bases. With V trimmed by 5 bases and J by 4 bases, 8 bases remained unmatched. Germline CDR1 MNHEY, CDR2 SVGAGI. The length of the CDR3 is 15 residues. CDR3 amino acids: CASSVTGTANQPQHF. The CDR3 DNA sequence: TGTGCCAGCAGTGTTACCGGGACAGCTAATCAGCCCCAGCATTTT.

This chain connects TRBV5-4 to TRBJ2-5; 14 nucleotides agree with TRBD2. Germline-derived CDR1 and CDR2 are SGHNT and YYREEE (reference sequence). The CDR3 consists of 15 residues. J lost 13 bases, V lost 0 bases, and 8 bases had no gene match. CDR3 residues: CASSLARTSGGPRYF. The CDR3, as DNA: TGTGCCAGCAGCTTGGCCCGGACTAGCGGGGGGCCGCGGTACTTC. Using reference TRBV5-4 and TRBJ2-5 for the parts outside the CDR3, the full variable domain is ETGVTQSPTHLIKTRGQQVTLRCSSQSGHNTVSWYQQALGQGPQFIFQYYREEENGRGNFPPRFSGLQFPNYSSELNVNALELDDSALYLCASSLARTSGGPRYFGPGTRLLVL.

The genes are TRBV25-1 and TRBJ1-2; TRBD1 aligns across 8 bases. V lost 3 bases, J lost 7 bases, and 4 bases stayed unmatched. Germline V gene sequence: CDR1 MGHDK, CDR2 SYGVNS. The CDR3 is made up of 13 amino acids. The CDR3 region has the DNA TGTGCCAGCAGTGAGTCAGGGGGCGTTGGCTACACCTTC. Translated: CASSESGGVGYTF.

The chain couples TRBV4-2 to TRBJ1-1; 9 positions agree with TRBD1. This CDR3 is built from 15 residues. J lost 4 bases, V lost 1 base, and 4 bases had no gene match. CDR1 is LGHNA and CDR2 is YNFKEQ in the germline V gene. DNA for the CDR3: TGTGCCAGCAGCCAAGCTGGGACAGGGCCCACTGAAGCTTTCTTT. Protein product: CASSQAGTGPTEAFF.